Shown below are 27 T cell receptor beta chains from a single sample sequenced in a study of CD4 T cells in relation to SARS-CoV-2 and coronaviruses. These receptors are not linked to any known antigen. TCRdb's table, derived via immunoSEQ multiplex PCR, lists solely in-frame clones and lacks some. The data contain 36,000 or so clones, 70% to 85% of them singletons. The sequencing input was memory CD4+ T cells from PBMCs, cultured in vitro. These receptors were taken from an adult with COVID-19.

The V gene is TRBV10-3, the J gene TRBJ1-2; tentatively, D is TRBD1 (6 bases). Germline V CDR1 and CDR2: ENHRY, SYGVKD. This CDR3 is built from 16 residues. V gave up 0 bases and J gave up 4 bases, with 15 bases separating them. In DNA, the CDR3 is TGTGCCATCAGTGAGTCCGCAGGGGCCGTTGGCTATGGCTACACCTTC. Protein: CAISESAGAVGYGYTF.

This clone appeared once. The chain joins TRBV11-2 to TRBJ2-7; 9 positions agree with TRBD1. V lost 6 bases and J lost 3; bases outside the gene matches: 9. This CDR3 has 15 residues. The V gene's germline CDR1 is SGHAT and CDR2 FQNNGV. CDR3 sequence: CASRVPGTGSYEQYF. The CDR3 nucleotides read TGTGCCAGCAGAGTACCCGGGACAGGGAGCTACGAGCAGTACTTC. The whole variable domain, filled in from reference TRBV11-2 and TRBJ2-7, reads EAGVAQSPRYKIIEKRQSVAFWCNPISGHATLYWYQQILGQGPKLLIQFQNNGVVDDSQLPKDRFSAERLKGVDSTLKIQPAKLEDSAVYLCASRVPGTGSYEQYFGPGTRLTVT.

The chain couples TRBV15 to TRBJ2-6, with D possibly TRBD1 on 6 matching bases. Germline V gene data show CDR1 as LNHNV and CDR2 as YYDKDF (reference sequence). Deletions cut 0 bases from V and 3 bases from J, with 6 bases between. The CDR3 totals 15 residues. This CDR3 reads CATSRDRGGANVLTF. The CDR3, as DNA: TGTGCCACCAGCAGAGACAGGGGTGGGGCCAACGTCCTGACTTTC.

This rearrangement joins TRBV5-8 to TRBJ2-1; D is undetermined. V was shortened by 0 bases and J by 9 bases, with 10 bases between the two germline ends. Germline V lookup: CDR1 SGHTS, CDR2 YDEGEE. CDR3 length: 13 residues. CDR3 sequence (DNA): TGTGCCAGCAGCTTGGAGGTCCGGAGTGAGCAGTTCTTC. It encodes CASSLEVRSEQFF. The entire variable domain, with the rest obtained from reference TRBV5-8 and TRBJ2-1, is as follows: EAGVTQSPTHLIKTRGQQATLRCSPISGHTSVYWYQQALGLGLQFLLWYDEGEERNRGNFPPRFSGRQFPNYSSELNVNALELEDSALYLCASSLEVRSEQFFGPGTRLTVL.

The rearrangement links TRBV10-3 to TRBJ2-5, with 7 bases aligning to TRBD1. This CDR3 is 13 amino acids long. Germline V CDR1 and CDR2: ENHRY, SYGVKD. V lost 6 bases and J lost 5; bases outside the gene matches: 6. The CDR3 region is CAIRGTAGETQYF. CDR3 DNA: TGTGCCATCAGAGGGACAGCCGGGGAGACCCAGTACTTC.

The genes are TRBV19 and TRBJ2-3; TRBD2 aligns across 8 bases. The CDR3 sequence is 13 residues long. V dropped 6 bases and J dropped 3; count of bases not matched to a gene: 2. Germline CDR1 and CDR2: LNHDA and SQIVND (reference sequence). The CDR3 is CASRGGGTDTQYF. CDR3 nucleotides: TGTGCCAGTAGGGGCGGGGGGACAGATACGCAGTATTTT.

This rearrangement joins TRBV27 to TRBJ2-1; 9 positions agree with TRBD2. The CDR3 sequence is 16 residues long. The ends lost 2 bases at V and 4 bases at J; junction bases unmatched: 6. The germline V gene encodes CDR1 MNHEY and CDR2 SMNVEV (reference sequence). The CDR3 spells CASSLRSSGIYNEQFF. CDR3 DNA: TGTGCCAGCAGTTTACGGTCTAGCGGGATTTACAATGAGCAGTTCTTC.

There are a few counts of this clone. This rearrangement joins TRBV28 to TRBJ1-5, with D unclear. CDR3 length: 13 amino acids. CDR1 is MDHEN and CDR2 is SYDVKM in the germline V gene. V shed 4 bases and J shed 4 bases, with 8 bases lying between them. The CDR3 region is CASSSPPNQPQHF. CDR3 nucleotides: TGTGCCAGCAGTTCCCCGCCAAATCAGCCCCAGCATTTT.

This clone has just one count. The chain joins TRBV6-5 to TRBJ2-7; 8 bases map to TRBD2. Trimming cost V 2 bases and J 3 bases; bases outside gene matches: 3. The CDR3 extends over 14 amino acids. Germline CDR1 MNHEY, CDR2 SVGAGI. The CDR3 region has the DNA TGTGCCAGCAGTTACCAGCTAGCGGGCTACGAGCAGTACTTC. Translated, it gives CASSYQLAGYEQYF.

This chain connects TRBV5-1 to TRBJ2-1; weak D call: TRBD2 (6 bases). Trimming took off 4 bases at V and 9 bases at J, with 14 bases between the two ends. The germline gives CDR1 SGHRS, CDR2 YFSETQ. The CDR3 runs 13 residues. The CDR3 spells CASSEWEAGEQFF. CDR3 nucleotides: TGCGCCAGCAGCGAGTGGGAGGCGGGTGAGCAGTTCTTC.

The gene calls are TRBV19 and TRBJ2-1; TRBD1 aligns across 11 bases. The CDR3 totals 16 residues. Germline CDR1 and CDR2: LNHDA and SQIVND (reference sequence). V dropped 1 base and J dropped 9; count of bases not matched to a gene: 8. The CDR3 nucleotides read TGTGCCAGTAGTATAGTTGGGGACAGGGGGGAGAGTGAGCAGTTCTTC. Its protein is CASSIVGDRGESEQFF.

The rearrangement uses TRBV19 and TRBJ2-1; TRBD2 agrees at 10 bases. Germline V CDR1 and CDR2: LNHDA, SQIVND (reference sequence). Trimming took 1 base from V and 12 from J; bases not matched to a gene: 9. The length of the CDR3 is 15 residues. CDR3 region: CASSIAASGSLVQFF. Written as DNA, the CDR3 is TGTGCCAGTAGTATAGCTGCTAGCGGGAGTCTTGTGCAGTTCTTC.

The chain combines TRBV7-2 with TRBJ2-2; 7 positions match TRBD2. This CDR3 spans 16 amino acids. V was clipped by 1 base and J by 0 bases; unmatched bases: 2. From germline, CDR1 is SGHTA and CDR2 FQGNSA. CDR3 nucleotide sequence: TGTGCCAGCAGCTTAGATGGGACTACGAACACCGGGGAGCTGTTTTTT. Translated, it gives CASSLDGTTNTGELFF.

This clone was recorded once. V usage is TRBV10-3 and J usage is TRBJ2-5; TRBD1 aligns across 10 bases. Per germline, CDR1 ENHRY and CDR2 SYGVKD. Trimming at V came to 5 bases and at J to 1 base, leaving 4 bases not matched to a gene. CDR3 length: 15 amino acids. The CDR3 spells CAISSGTGVQETQYF. In DNA form, the CDR3 reads TGTGCCATCAGTTCCGGGACAGGGGTCCAAGAGACCCAGTACTTC.

The chain is built from TRBV7-9 and TRBJ1-1, with D perhaps TRBD1 (5 bases). The germline CDR1 and CDR2 sequences are SEHNR and FQNEAQ (reference sequence). The ends were cut back, 5 bases at V and 5 bases at J, with 15 bases in the middle. The CDR3 consists of 14 residues. CDR3 nucleotides: TGTGCCAGCAGCCCTCTTGCGGGGGGAACTGAAGCTTTCTTT. Residues: CASSPLAGGTEAFF.

This clone was seen once. The rearrangement uses TRBV30 and TRBJ2-7; D is possibly TRBD1 (5 bases). Deletions cut 1 base from V and 3 bases from J, with 10 bases between. CDR3 length: 13 residues. Germline CDR1 reads GTSNPN; CDR2 reads SVGIG (reference sequence). The CDR3 here is CAWSGGRLYEQYF. CDR3 in DNA: TGTGCCTGGAGTGGGGGCAGGCTCTACGAGCAGTACTTC. The full variable domain, completed using reference TRBV30 and TRBJ2-7, is SQTIHQWPATLVQPVGSPLSLECTVEGTSNPNLYWYRQAAGRGLQLLFYSVGIGQISSEVPQNLSASRPQDRQFILSSKKLLLSDSGFYLCAWSGGRLYEQYFGPGTRLTVT.

The J gene is TRBJ2-7, the V gene TRBV28, with 9 bases fitting TRBD1. The germline CDR1 and CDR2 sequences are MDHEN and SYDVKM. CDR3 length: 14 residues. V trimming: 11 bases; J trimming: 7 bases; junction bases outside the gene matches: 15. This CDR3 reads CAAPGGTGSWEQYF. CDR3 DNA sequence: TGTGCCGCACCAGGCGGGACAGGGAGTTGGGAGCAGTACTTC.

The V call is TRBV18, the J call TRBJ2-3; a possible D gene is TRBD2 (6 bases). This CDR3 has 17 residues. Germline assignment: CDR1 KGHSH and CDR2 LQKENI. V shed 3 bases and J shed 0 bases, with 16 bases lying between them. CDR3 loop: CASSPYRASDSTDTQYF. In nucleotides, the CDR3 is TGTGCCAGCTCACCCTACCGGGCTAGCGATAGCACAGATACGCAGTATTTT.

V gene TRBV18 combines with J gene TRBJ2-7; 10 bases line up with TRBD2. Unmatched junction bases numbered 2, after V lost 3 bases and J lost 0 bases. The CDR3 consists of 15 residues. The V gene's germline CDR1 is KGHSH and CDR2 LQKENI. Here the CDR3 DNA reads TGTGCCAGCTCACCGAGCGGGGGGGACTCCTACGAGCAGTACTTC. Translated, it gives CASSPSGGDSYEQYF.

The chain uses TRBV27 and TRBJ1-4; D not resolved. This CDR3 contains 15 residues. V was trimmed by 6 bases and J by 8 bases, leaving 19 bases between them. Looked up from germline, CDR1 is MNHEY and CDR2 is SMNVEV (reference sequence). Here the CDR3 reads CASRPHSDPNEKLFF. The DNA of the CDR3 is TGTGCCAGCAGGCCCCACAGTGACCCAAACGAAAAACTGTTTTTT.

The rearrangement links TRBV28 to TRBJ1-1; possibly TRBD1 for D (6 bases). With 7 bases removed from V and 4 bases from J, the gap between germline ends came to 22 bases. Germline assignment: CDR1 MDHEN and CDR2 SYDVKM. This CDR3 has 16 amino acids. The CDR3 loop is CASITTGNVVTTEAFF. The CDR3 DNA follows: TGTGCCAGCATCACTACAGGGAACGTCGTTACCACTGAAGCTTTCTTT. Combining the CDR3 with reference TRBV28 and TRBJ1-1 gives the whole variable domain DVKVTQSSRYLVKRTGEKVFLECVQDMDHENMFWYRQDPGLGLRLIYFSYDVKMKEKGDIPEGYSVSREKKERFSLILESASTNQTSMYLCASITTGNVVTTEAFFGQGTRLTVV.

V usage is TRBV6-2 or TRBV6-3 and J usage is TRBJ2-7, with a weak D call TRBD1 (6 bases). CDR1 and CDR2 from the germline V gene are MNHEY and SVGEGT. V dropped 4 bases and J dropped 2 bases, with 15 bases sitting between them. The CDR3 extends over 15 amino acids. Here the CDR3 reads CASSSLWTEAYEQYF. The CDR3 DNA reads as TGTGCCAGCAGTTCCTTATGGACAGAAGCCTACGAGCAGTACTTC.

The chain carries TRBV5-1 and TRBJ2-3; tentative D call: TRBD2 (5 bases). V was trimmed by 8 bases and J by 1 base, leaving 11 bases between them. The V gene's germline CDR1 is SGHRS and CDR2 YFSETQ. CDR3 length: 13 residues. The CDR3, as DNA: TGCGCCAGTGAAATGGAGGGCACAGATACGCAGTATTTT. Protein sequence: CASEMEGTDTQYF.

The chain uses TRBV18 and TRBJ2-2; D not certain. The CDR3 is 16 amino acids. Germline CDR1 and CDR2: KGHSH and LQKENI. The V end was cut by 3 bases, the J end by 0 bases, with 11 bases between. For the CDR3, the DNA is TGTGCCAGCTCACCCCAGGTTCCGGCGAACACCGGGGAGCTGTTTTTT. The encoded protein is CASSPQVPANTGELFF.

The chain joins TRBV9 to TRBJ2-2; no definite D call. The CDR3 sequence is 11 residues long. CDR1 and CDR2 (germline): SGDLS, YYNGEE. V lost 5 bases, J lost 8 bases, and 7 bases lay in between. The CDR3 region has the DNA TGTGCCAGCAGAGGAGATGGGGAGCTGTTTTTT. Translation gives CASRGDGELFF. The variable domain in full, completed from reference TRBV9 and TRBJ2-2, reads DSGVTQTPKHLITATGQRVTLRCSPRSGDLSVYWYQQSLDQGLQFLIQYYNGEERAKGNILERFSAQQFPDLHSELNLSSLELGDSALYFCASRGDGELFFGEGSRLTVL.

A single count supports this clone. The chain carries TRBV6-4 and TRBJ2-3, with D tentatively TRBD1 or TRBD2 (5 bases each). Germline lookup yields CDR1 MRHNA and CDR2 SNTAGT. The CDR3 contains 13 residues. V was shortened by 4 bases and J by 6 bases, with 11 bases between the two germline ends. This CDR3 is CASSAGSVDTQYF. CDR3 in DNA: TGTGCCAGCAGTGCAGGGAGTGTGGATACGCAGTATTTT.

This chain joins TRBV19 and TRBJ1-4; no clear D. CDR3 size: 15 residues. Germline V gene sequence: CDR1 LNHDA, CDR2 SQIVND (reference sequence). Deletions cut 5 bases from V and 3 bases from J, with 13 bases between. CDR3 DNA sequence: TGTGCCAGTAGTCTTTGGACCGGATCTAATGAAAAACTGTTTTTT. Its protein product is CASSLWTGSNEKLFF. Combining the CDR3 with reference TRBV19 and TRBJ1-4 gives the whole variable domain DGGITQSPKYLFRKEGQNVTLSCEQNLNHDAMYWYRQDPGQGLRLIYYSQIVNDFQKGDIAEGYSVSREKKESFPLTVTSAQKNPTAFYLCASSLWTGSNEKLFFGSGTQLSVL.